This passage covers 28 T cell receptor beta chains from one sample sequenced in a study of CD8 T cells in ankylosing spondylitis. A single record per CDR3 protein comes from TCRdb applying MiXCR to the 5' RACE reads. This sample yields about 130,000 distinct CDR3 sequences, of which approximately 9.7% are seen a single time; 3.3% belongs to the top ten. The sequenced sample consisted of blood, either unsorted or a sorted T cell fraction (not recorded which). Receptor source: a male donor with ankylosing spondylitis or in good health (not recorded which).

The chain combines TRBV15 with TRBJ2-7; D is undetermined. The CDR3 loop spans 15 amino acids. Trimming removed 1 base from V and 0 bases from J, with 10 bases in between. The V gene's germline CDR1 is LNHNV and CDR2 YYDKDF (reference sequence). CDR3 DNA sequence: TGTGCCACCAGCAGAGTGGGCGGAAACTCCTACGAGCAGTACTTC. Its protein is CATSRVGGNSYEQYF.

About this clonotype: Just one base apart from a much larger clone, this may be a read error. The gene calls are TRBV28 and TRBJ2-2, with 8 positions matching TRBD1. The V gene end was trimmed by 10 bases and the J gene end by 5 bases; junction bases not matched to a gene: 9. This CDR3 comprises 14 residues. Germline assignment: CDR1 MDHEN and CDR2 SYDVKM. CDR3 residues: CATRTGSGTGELFF. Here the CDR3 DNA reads TGTGCCACTAGGACAGGGTCGGGAACCGGGGAGCTGTTTTTT.

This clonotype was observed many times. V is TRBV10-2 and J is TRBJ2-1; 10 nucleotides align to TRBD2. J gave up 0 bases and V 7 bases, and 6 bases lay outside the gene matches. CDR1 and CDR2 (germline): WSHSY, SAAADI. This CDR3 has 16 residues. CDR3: CASNRAGGSSYNEQFF. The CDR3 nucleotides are TGCGCCAGCAACCGAGCGGGGGGGAGCTCCTACAATGAGCAGTTCTTC.

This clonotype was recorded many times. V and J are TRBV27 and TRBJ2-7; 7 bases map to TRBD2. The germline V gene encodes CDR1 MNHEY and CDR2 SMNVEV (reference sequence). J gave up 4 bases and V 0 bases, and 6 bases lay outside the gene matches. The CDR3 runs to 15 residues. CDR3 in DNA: TGTGCCAGCAGTTTATCTCCTAGCGGAAAGTACGAGCAGTACTTC. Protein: CASSLSPSGKYEQYF.

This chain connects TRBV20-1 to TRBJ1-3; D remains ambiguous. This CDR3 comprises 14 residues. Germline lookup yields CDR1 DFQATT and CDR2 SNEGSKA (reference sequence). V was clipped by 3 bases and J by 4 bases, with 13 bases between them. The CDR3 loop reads CSASPSGIGNTIYF. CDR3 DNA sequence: TGCAGTGCTAGCCCATCCGGGATCGGAAACACCATATATTTT.

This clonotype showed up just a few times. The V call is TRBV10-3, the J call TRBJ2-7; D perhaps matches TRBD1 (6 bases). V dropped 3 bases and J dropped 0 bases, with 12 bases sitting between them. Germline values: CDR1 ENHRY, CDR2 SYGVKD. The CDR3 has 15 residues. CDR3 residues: CAISDSRGSSYEQYF. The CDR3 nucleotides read TGTGCCATCAGTGATTCAAGGGGGTCCTCCTACGAGCAGTACTTC.

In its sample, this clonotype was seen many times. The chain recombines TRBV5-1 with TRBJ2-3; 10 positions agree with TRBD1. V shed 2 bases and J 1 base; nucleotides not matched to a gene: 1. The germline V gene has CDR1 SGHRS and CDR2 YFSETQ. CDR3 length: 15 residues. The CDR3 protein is CASSFGTGGTDTQYF. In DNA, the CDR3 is TGCGCCAGCAGCTTCGGGACAGGGGGCACAGATACGCAGTATTTT.

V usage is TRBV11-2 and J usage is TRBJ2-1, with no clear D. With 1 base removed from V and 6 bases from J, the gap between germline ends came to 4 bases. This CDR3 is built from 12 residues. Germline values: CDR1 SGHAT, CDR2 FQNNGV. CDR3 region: CASSLAVNEQFF. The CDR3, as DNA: TGTGCCAGCAGCTTAGCTGTCAATGAGCAGTTCTTC.

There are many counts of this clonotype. In DNA, the CDR3 is TGTGCCAGCAGCACCGACAGGGGTTTCACAGATACGCAGTATTTT. Protein sequence: CASSTDRGFTDTQYF. The chain is built from TRBV5-5 and TRBJ2-3, with 8 bases matching TRBD1. Per germline, CDR1 SGHKS and CDR2 YYEKEE (reference sequence). The CDR3 is 15 residues long. V lost 4 bases to trimming and J lost 2 bases; unmatched junction nucleotides: 6.

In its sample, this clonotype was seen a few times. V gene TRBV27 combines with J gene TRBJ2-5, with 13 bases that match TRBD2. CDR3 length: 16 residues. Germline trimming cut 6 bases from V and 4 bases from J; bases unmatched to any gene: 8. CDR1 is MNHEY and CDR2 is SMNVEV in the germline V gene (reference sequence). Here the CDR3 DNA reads TGTGCCAGCAGCCGAGGACTAGCGGGAGTCGGAGAGACCCAGTACTTC. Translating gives CASSRGLAGVGETQYF.

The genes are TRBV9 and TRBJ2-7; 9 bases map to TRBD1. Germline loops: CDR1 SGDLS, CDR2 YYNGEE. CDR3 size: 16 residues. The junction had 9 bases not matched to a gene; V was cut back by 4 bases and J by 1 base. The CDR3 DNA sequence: TGTGCCAGCAGCCCAGACTCCGGGACAGGGTCCTACGAGCAGTACTTC. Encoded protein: CASSPDSGTGSYEQYF.

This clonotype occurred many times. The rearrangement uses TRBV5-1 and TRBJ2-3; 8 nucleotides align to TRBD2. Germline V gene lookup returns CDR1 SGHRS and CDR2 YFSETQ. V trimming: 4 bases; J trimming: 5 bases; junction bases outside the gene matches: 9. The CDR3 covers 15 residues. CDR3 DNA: TGCGCCAGCAGCAAAGAAGCGGGAGTGGTAGATACGCAGTATTTT. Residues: CASSKEAGVVDTQYF. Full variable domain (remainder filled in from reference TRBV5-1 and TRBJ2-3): KAGVTQTPRYLIKTRGQQVTLSCSPISGHRSVSWYQQTPGQGLQFLFEYFSETQRNKGNFPGRFSGRQFSNSRSEMNVSTLELGDSALYLCASSKEAGVVDTQYFGPGTRLTVL.

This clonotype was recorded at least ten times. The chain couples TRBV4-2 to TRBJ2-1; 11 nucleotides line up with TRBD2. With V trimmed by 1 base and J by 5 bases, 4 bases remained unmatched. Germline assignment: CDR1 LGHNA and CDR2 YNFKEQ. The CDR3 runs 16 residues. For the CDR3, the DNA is TGTGCCAGCAGCCAAGTCGGACTAGCGGGCAACAATGAGCAGTTCTTC. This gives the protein CASSQVGLAGNNEQFF.

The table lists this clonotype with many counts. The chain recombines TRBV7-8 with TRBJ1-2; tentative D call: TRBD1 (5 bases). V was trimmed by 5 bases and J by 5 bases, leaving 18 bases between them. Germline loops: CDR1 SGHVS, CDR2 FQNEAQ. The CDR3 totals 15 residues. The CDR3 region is CASSRRGVGPYGYTF. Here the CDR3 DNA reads TGTGCCAGCAGCCGCCGTGGGGTGGGGCCGTATGGCTACACCTTC.

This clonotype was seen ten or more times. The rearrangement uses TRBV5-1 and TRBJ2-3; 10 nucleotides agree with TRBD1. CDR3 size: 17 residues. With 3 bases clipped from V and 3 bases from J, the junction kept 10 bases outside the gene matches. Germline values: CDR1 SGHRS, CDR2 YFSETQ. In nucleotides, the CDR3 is TGCGCCAGCAGCTCAAACCCCGGGACAGGGGTAACAGATACGCAGTATTTT. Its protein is CASSSNPGTGVTDTQYF.

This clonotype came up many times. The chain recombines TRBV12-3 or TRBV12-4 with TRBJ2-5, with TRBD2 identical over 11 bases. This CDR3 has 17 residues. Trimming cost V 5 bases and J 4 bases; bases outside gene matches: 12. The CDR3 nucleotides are TGTGCCAGCAGTCCCCAATCACTAGCGGGAGTGACAGAGACCCAGTACTTC. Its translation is CASSPQSLAGVTETQYF.

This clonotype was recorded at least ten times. CDR3 sequence: CASSLGTTNTGELFF. DNA of the CDR3: TGTGCCAGCAGCCTCGGGACTACGAACACCGGGGAGCTGTTTTTT. The chain employs TRBV5-5 and TRBJ2-2, with 7 bases identical to TRBD2. Losses at the gene ends were 4 bases for V and 0 bases for J; bases not matched to a gene: 3. The CDR3 has 15 residues. The germline gives CDR1 SGHKS, CDR2 YYEKEE (reference sequence).

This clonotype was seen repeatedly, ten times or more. CDR3: CASSFGGNNEQFF. The CDR3 DNA follows: TGTGCCAGCAGCTTCGGCGGGAACAATGAGCAGTTCTTC. V gene TRBV7-3 combines with J gene TRBJ2-1; D is perhaps TRBD2 (6 bases). The germline V and J ends were trimmed by 3 bases and 5 bases, with 8 bases remaining between them. The CDR3 totals 13 residues. The germline CDR1 and CDR2 sequences are SGHTA and FQGTGA. Filled out from reference TRBV7-3 and TRBJ2-1, the complete variable domain reads GAGVSQTPSNKVTEKGKYVELRCDPISGHTALYWYRQSLGQGPEFLIYFQGTGAADDSGLPNDRFFAVRPEGSVSTLKIQRTERGDSAVYLCASSFGGNNEQFFGPGTRLTVL.

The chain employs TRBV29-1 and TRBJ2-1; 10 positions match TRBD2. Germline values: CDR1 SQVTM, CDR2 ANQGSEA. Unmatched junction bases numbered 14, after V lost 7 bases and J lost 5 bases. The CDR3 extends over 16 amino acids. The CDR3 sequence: CSATPSGLAGDNEQFF. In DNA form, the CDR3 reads TGCAGCGCCACCCCCAGCGGCCTAGCGGGAGACAATGAGCAGTTCTTC.

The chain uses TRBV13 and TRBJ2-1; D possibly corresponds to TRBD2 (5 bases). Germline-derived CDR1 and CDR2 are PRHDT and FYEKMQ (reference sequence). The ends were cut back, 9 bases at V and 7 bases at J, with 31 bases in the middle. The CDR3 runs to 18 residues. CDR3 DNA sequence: TGTGCCAGGGGCCCCGGGCCGCCGAGGGAAAGGTGGTTGAATGAGCAGTTCTTC. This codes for CARGPGPPRERWLNEQFF.

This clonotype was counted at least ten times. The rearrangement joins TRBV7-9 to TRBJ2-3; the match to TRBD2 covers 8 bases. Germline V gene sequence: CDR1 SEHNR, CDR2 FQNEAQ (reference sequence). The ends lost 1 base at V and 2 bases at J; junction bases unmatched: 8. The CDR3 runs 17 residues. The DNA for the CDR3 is TGTGCCAGCAGCTTAGACGCGGGAGGTTACTTCACAGATACGCAGTATTTT. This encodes CASSLDAGGYFTDTQYF.

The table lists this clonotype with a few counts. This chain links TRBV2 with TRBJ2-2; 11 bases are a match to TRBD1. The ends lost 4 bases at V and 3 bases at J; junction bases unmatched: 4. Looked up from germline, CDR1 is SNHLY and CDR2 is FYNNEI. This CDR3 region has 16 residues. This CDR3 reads CASSVSGQGDTGELFF. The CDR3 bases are TGTGCCAGCAGTGTTTCGGGACAGGGGGACACCGGGGAGCTGTTTTTT.

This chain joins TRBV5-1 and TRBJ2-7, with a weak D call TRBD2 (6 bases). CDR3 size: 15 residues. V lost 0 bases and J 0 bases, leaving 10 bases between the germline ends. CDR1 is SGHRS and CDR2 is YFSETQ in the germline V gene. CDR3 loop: CASSLAGGISYEQYF. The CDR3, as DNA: TGCGCCAGCAGCTTGGCTGGCGGGATCTCCTACGAGCAGTACTTC. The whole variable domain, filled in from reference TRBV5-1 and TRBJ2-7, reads KAGVTQTPRYLIKTRGQQVTLSCSPISGHRSVSWYQQTPGQGLQFLFEYFSETQRNKGNFPGRFSGRQFSNSRSEMNVSTLELGDSALYLCASSLAGGISYEQYFGPGTRLTVT.

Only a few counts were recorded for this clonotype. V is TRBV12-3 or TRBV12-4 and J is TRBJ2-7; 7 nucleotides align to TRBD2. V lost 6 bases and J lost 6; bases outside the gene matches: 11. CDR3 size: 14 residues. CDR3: CASSPAGRLGEQYF. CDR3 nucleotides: TGTGCCAGCAGCCCCGCCGGGAGGCTCGGCGAGCAGTACTTC.

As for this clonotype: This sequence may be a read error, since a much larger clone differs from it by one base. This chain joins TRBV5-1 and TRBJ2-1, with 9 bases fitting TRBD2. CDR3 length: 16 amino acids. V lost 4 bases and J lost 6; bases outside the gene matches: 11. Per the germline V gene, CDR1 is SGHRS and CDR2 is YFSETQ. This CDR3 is CASSPRGLARGNEQFF. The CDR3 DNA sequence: TGCGCCAGCAGCCCAAGGGGACTAGCAAGAGGCAATGAGCAGTTCTTC.

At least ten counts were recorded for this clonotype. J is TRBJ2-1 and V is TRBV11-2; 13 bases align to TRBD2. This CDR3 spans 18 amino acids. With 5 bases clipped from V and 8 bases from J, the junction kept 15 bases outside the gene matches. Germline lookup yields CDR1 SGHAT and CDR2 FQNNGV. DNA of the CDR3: TGTGCCAGCAGCATGCCAACGCCACGGACTAGCGGGAGTCATGAGCAGTTCTTC. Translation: CASSMPTPRTSGSHEQFF.

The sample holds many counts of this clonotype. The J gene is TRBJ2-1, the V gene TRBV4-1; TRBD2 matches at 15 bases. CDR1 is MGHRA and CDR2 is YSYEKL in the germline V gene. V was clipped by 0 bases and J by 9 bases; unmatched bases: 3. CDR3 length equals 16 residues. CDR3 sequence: CASSQDQGLAGGEQFF. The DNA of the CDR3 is TGCGCCAGCAGCCAAGATCAGGGACTAGCGGGGGGTGAGCAGTTCTTC.

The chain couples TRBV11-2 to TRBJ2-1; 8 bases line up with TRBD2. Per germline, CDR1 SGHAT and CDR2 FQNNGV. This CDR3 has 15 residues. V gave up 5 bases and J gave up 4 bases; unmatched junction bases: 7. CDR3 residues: CASSPSGLDYNEQFF. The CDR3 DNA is TGTGCCAGCAGCCCTTCGGGACTAGATTACAATGAGCAGTTCTTC. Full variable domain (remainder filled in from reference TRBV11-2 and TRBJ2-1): EAGVAQSPRYKIIEKRQSVAFWCNPISGHATLYWYQQILGQGPKLLIQFQNNGVVDDSQLPKDRFSAERLKGVDSTLKIQPAKLEDSAVYLCASSPSGLDYNEQFFGPGTRLTVL.